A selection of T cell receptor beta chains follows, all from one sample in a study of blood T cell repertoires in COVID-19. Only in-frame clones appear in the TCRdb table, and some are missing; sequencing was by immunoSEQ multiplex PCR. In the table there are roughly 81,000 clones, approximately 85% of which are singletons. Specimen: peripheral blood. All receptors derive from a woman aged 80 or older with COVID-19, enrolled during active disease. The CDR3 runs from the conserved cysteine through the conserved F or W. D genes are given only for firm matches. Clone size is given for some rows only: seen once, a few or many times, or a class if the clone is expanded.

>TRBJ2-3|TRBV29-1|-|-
TGCAGCGCCAAGCCCCTAGCAGACAGCACAGATACGCAGTATTTT
CSAKPLADSTDTQYF
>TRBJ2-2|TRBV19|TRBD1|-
TGTGCCAGTAGTCTTGGGACAGGGGGCGGAACCGGGGAGCTGTTTTTT
CASSLGTGGGTGELFF
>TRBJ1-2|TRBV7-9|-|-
TGTGCCAGCAGTTTTACAGGGTTGGCCTATGGCTACACCTTC
CASSFTGLAYGYTF
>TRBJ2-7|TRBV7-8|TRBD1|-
TGTGCCAGCAGCGCTTCCGGGACAGGGTCGTTGTACGAGCAGTACTTC
CASSASGTGSLYEQYF
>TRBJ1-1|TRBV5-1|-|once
TGCGCCAGCGGGGGGGGAGCGAACACTGAAGCTTTCTTT
CASGGGANTEAFF
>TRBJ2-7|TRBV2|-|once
TGTGCCAGCGCCGACGCCCGGGCCTACGAGCAGTACTTC
CASADARAYEQYF
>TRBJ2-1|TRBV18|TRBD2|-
TGTGCCAGCTCACCGGGACTAGCGGGAAGCGGCCACAATGAGCAGTTCTTC
CASSPGLAGSGHNEQFF
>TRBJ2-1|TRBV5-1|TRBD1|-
TGCGCCAGCAGCTTGGGTCCTGGACAGGGGTACAATGAGCAGTTCTTC
CASSLGPGQGYNEQFF
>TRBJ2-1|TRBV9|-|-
TGTGCCAGCAGCGTAGCCTGGCAGGGGGGCTACAATGAGCAGTTCTTC
CASSVAWQGGYNEQFF
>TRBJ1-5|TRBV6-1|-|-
TGTGCCAGCAGTGAACTGGCAGATAGCAATCAGCCCCAGCATTTT
CASSELADSNQPQHF
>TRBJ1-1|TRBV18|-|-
TGTGCCAGCTCACCCGCCCGCCCAGGGGCGAACACTGAAGCTTTCTTT
CASSPARPGANTEAFF
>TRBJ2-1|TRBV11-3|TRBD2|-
TGTGCCAGCAGCCCCCGGACTAGCGGGGTATTAAATGAGCAGTTCTTC
CASSPRTSGVLNEQFF
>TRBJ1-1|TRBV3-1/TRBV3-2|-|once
TGTGCCAGCAGCCAAGAGGGAGGGAGCGCCAAGACTGAAGCTTTCTTT
CASSQEGGSAKTEAFF
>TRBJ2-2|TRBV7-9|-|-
TGTGCCAGCAGCTTAGAAGCGGCGGGCGCCGGGGAGCTGTTTTTT
CASSLEAAGAGELFF
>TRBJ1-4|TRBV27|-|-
TGTGCCAGCAGGGTTCGCGGGGCAACTAATGAAAAACTGTTTTTT
CASRVRGATNEKLFF
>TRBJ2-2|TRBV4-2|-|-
TGTGCCAGCAGCCAAGATCGGGTACTAGTAGCCTGGGAGCTGTTTTTT
CASSQDRVLVAWELFF
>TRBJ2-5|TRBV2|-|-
TGTGCCAGCAGTGTACAGGGGGGGGAAGAGACCCAGTACTTC
CASSVQGGEETQYF
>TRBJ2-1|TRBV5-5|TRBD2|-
TGTGCCAGCAGCTTGGGAATAGGGAGGCGGGGGGGCGGCGAGCAGTTCTTC
CASSLGIGRRGGGEQFF
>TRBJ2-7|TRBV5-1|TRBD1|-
TGCGCCAGCAGCTTGCTCAGGGGGCTTGAGCAGTACTTC
CASSLLRGLEQYF
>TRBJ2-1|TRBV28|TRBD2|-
TGTGCCAGCAGCCCACTTGCGGGAGGGACTGAGCAGTTCTTC
CASSPLAGGTEQFF
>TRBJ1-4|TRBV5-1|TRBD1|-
TGCGCCAGCAGTTGGGACAGCCTAACTAATGAAAAACTGTTTTTT
CASSWDSLTNEKLFF
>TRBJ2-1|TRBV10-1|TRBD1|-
TGCGCCAGCAGTGAGCCAACTCTAGGGACAGGCCATGAGCAGTTCTTC
CASSEPTLGTGHEQFF